Only one count was recorded for the clone carrying this T cell receptor beta chain. As yet, its antigen is unknown. This entry belongs to a study of T cell repertoires in cytomegalovirus infection. Study in general: Indications of both CMV infection and matching HLA type were provided by public TCR beta signatures.

One entry per CDR3 protein results from TCRdb running MiXCR on the reads. The sample contains just over 450,000 distinct CDR3 sequences, about 39% of which appear only once. Study-wide results and limits: Cumulative public TCR beta family frequency identified carriers of CMV plus the relevant HLA. Clonotypes of TCR beta that were HLA-C-restricted and CMV-specific dominated the ex vivo response.

The CDR3 totals 16 residues. The trim removed 8 bases at V and 7 bases at J, leaving 11 bases unmatched. Germline CDR1 MDHEN, CDR2 SYDVKM. This sequence was found in a human donor in good health (CMV status not recorded). Some clones in this sample may be carry-over from other donors' samples. The sample was cultured PBMCs, taken from culture after CMV antigen stimulation. The chain recombines TRBV28 with TRBJ2-1, with 13 bases lining up with TRBD2. In DNA, the CDR3 is TGTGCCAGCTCAACTAGCGGGGGGGCCTGGAGGAATGAGCAGTTCTTC. It encodes CASSTSGGAWRNEQFF.